This T cell receptor beta chain stems from a study of regulatory T cells in long-lasting Graves disease. Across the whole study: The antithyroid drugs taken by newly diagnosed Graves' patients had been used for under 3 months.

This CDR3 has 12 residues. V was cut by 6 bases and J by 5 bases, with 10 bases left in between. For TCR beta, libraries came from iRepertoire HTBI primers and Arm-PCR of CDR3 regions. TCRdb re-derived calls from the multiplex PCR reads in MiXCR, one entry per CDR3 protein. The repertoire includes hundreds of thousands of distinct CDR3 sequences, 15% to 18% of them detected once, and 22% sits in the top ten. Study outcomes and limitations: TRBV28, TRBJ1-2 and TRBJ2-5 were favored in persistent disease. Shared public clonotypes totalled a few thousand in persistent patients, compared with roughly 970 in new patients.

This clonotype appeared many times. Its target is not known. Time point denoted: newly diagnosed GD, antithyroid drugs for less than 3 months. The TCR library was made from RNA that had been extracted from PBMCs in TRIzol. The material sequenced was peripheral blood mononuclear cells (PBMCs), taken at new diagnosis, from a patient treated with antithyroid drugs. The genes are TRBV12-3 or TRBV12-4 and TRBJ1-1; possible D gene TRBD1, 6 bases. The sequence was obtained from a female donor with Graves disease. CDR3 in DNA: TGTGCCAGCAGCCCTGGACAGACTGAAGCTTTCTTT. Translation: CASSPGQTEAFF.